This passage covers 21 T cell receptor beta chains from one sample sequenced in a study of cytomegalovirus exposure and HLA in healthy donors. Researchers ran the PCR with 60 Vbeta and 13 Jbeta primers. Sequencing was performed with immunoSEQ multiplex PCR; in TCRdb, only in-frame clones are kept and a portion is missing. The sample lists around 100,000 clones, around 72% occurring once. The sequenced material came from PBMCs. All receptors derive from a male donor in good health and CMV-seropositive.

This clone was seen at least ten times. The rearrangement uses TRBV5-6 and TRBJ1-2, with 8 bases aligning to TRBD1. Germline lookup yields CDR1 SGHDT and CDR2 YYEEEE. J was trimmed by 0 bases and V by 4 bases; bases with no gene match: 2. This CDR3 has 14 residues. CDR3 DNA sequence: TGTGCCAGCAGCCGGGACAGGACTAACTATGGCTACACCTTC. Its protein product is CASSRDRTNYGYTF.

A few counts support this clone. The chain carries TRBV11-2 and TRBJ1-2; possibly TRBD1 for D (5 bases). V gave up 5 bases and J gave up 4 bases, with 14 bases separating them. This CDR3 comprises 14 residues. Germline CDR1 SGHAT, CDR2 FQNNGV. The CDR3 sequence: CASSPSGGTYGYTF. CDR3 in DNA: TGTGCCAGCAGCCCCTCGGGGGGGACCTATGGCTACACCTTC.

This rearrangement joins TRBV30 to TRBJ1-6; unclear D gene. Germline V gene data show CDR1 as GTSNPN and CDR2 as SVGIG (reference sequence). This CDR3 spans 15 amino acids. With 5 bases removed from V and 3 bases from J, the gap between germline ends came to 14 bases. CDR3 loop: CAWATSTVYNSPLHF. DNA for the CDR3: TGTGCCTGGGCGACATCTACCGTCTATAATTCACCCCTCCACTTT.

The chain combines TRBV23-1 with TRBJ1-6; TRBD1 matches 7 bases. TRBV23-1 is noted as an ORF with a role that remains uncertain. The trim removed 7 bases at V and 0 bases at J, leaving 6 bases unmatched. The CDR3 is 16 residues long. The CDR3 here is CASTRQGSSYNSPLHF. For the CDR3, the DNA is TGCGCCAGCACCAGACAGGGTAGCTCCTATAATTCACCCCTCCACTTT.

This clone was observed a handful of times. The rearrangement uses TRBV7-9 and TRBJ2-4; possibly TRBD1 for D (5 bases). Per the germline V gene, CDR1 is SEHNR and CDR2 is FQNEAQ (reference sequence). With 11 bases removed from V and 0 bases from J, the gap between germline ends came to 11 bases. This CDR3 is built from 13 residues. CDR3 DNA sequence: TGTGCCCCCCCCACAGGAGCCAAAAACATTCAGTACTTC. Its protein product is CAPPTGAKNIQYF.

The CDR3 region is CASTSRDRGPEAFF. In DNA form, the CDR3 reads TGTGCCAGCACGAGTAGGGACAGGGGCCCTGAAGCTTTCTTT. The chain couples TRBV6-6 to TRBJ1-1, with 10 bases lining up with TRBD1. CDR1 and CDR2 from the germline V gene are MNHNY and SVGAGI (reference sequence). V shed 7 bases and J 6 bases; nucleotides not matched to a gene: 8. The CDR3 totals 14 residues.

The chain couples TRBV6-1 to TRBJ2-2; a possible D gene is TRBD1 (6 bases). The germline V gene encodes CDR1 MNHNS and CDR2 SASEGT. This CDR3 spans 16 amino acids. V lost 0 bases and J lost 4, with 12 bases in between. CDR3 region: CASSEANRASTGELFF. CDR3 nucleotides: TGTGCCAGCAGTGAAGCGAACAGGGCTAGCACCGGGGAGCTGTTTTTT.

The V and J genes are TRBV6-5 and TRBJ2-7; D perhaps matches TRBD1 (5 bases). Germline V lookup: CDR1 MNHEY, CDR2 SVGAGI. Trimming cost V 4 bases and J 2 bases, with 12 bases left between them. The CDR3 consists of 14 residues. The CDR3 is CASSWTPGPYEQYF. The DNA for the CDR3 is TGTGCCAGCAGTTGGACACCAGGGCCCTACGAGCAGTACTTC.

This chain links TRBV5-8 with TRBJ2-2; TRBD1 matches at 11 bases. V lost 7 bases, J lost 4 bases, and 9 bases stayed unmatched. The CDR3 consists of 16 residues. Per germline, CDR1 SGHTS and CDR2 YDEGEE. This CDR3 is CASRPEDRGLTGELFF. The CDR3, as DNA: TGTGCCAGCCGTCCCGAGGACAGGGGGCTCACCGGGGAGCTGTTTTTT.

This clone was picked up one time. V usage is TRBV7-9 and J usage is TRBJ2-5; no clear D gene. Trimming cost V 4 bases and J 4 bases, with 7 bases left between them. The CDR3 has 12 residues. Germline V gives CDR1 SEHNR, CDR2 FQNEAQ (reference sequence). The DNA for the CDR3 is TGTGCCAGCAGCTGGAGACTAGAGACCCAGTACTTC. This translates into CASSWRLETQYF.

This clone came up once. This chain joins TRBV25-1 and TRBJ2-5; perhaps TRBD2 as D (5 bases). This CDR3 is 14 amino acids long. V was trimmed by 4 bases and J by 3 bases, leaving 12 bases between them. The germline CDR1 and CDR2 sequences are MGHDK and SYGVNS. CDR3 nucleotides: TGTGCCAGCAGTGGGAACAACGGGAAAGAGACCCAGTACTTC. Amino acid sequence: CASSGNNGKETQYF. Supplemented by reference TRBV25-1 and TRBJ2-5, the full variable domain reads EADIYQTPRYLVIGTGKKITLECSQTMGHDKMYWYQQDPGMELHLIHYSYGVNSTEKGDLSSESTVSRIRTEHFPLTLESARPSHTSQYLCASSGNNGKETQYFGPGTRLLVL.

The chain employs TRBV27 and TRBJ1-2, with D unresolved. The CDR3 is made up of 13 amino acids. Germline values: CDR1 MNHEY, CDR2 SMNVEV (reference sequence). V was cut by 4 bases and J by 8 bases, with 14 bases left in between. CDR3 loop: CASSSYGVSGYTF. CDR3 coding DNA: TGTGCCAGCAGTTCATACGGGGTTAGCGGCTACACCTTC.

The rearrangement joins TRBV7-2 to TRBJ1-2; D is perhaps TRBD1 (6 bases). CDR1 and CDR2 from the germline V gene are SGHTA and FQGNSA. The V end was cut by 5 bases, the J end by 4 bases, with 17 bases between. This CDR3 region has 15 residues. CDR3 nucleotides: TGTGCCAGCAGCCCCCAGACAGGCGAACGCTATGGCTACACCTTC. It is translated as CASSPQTGERYGYTF.

The chain's CDR3 is CASSASPGIGGEKLFF. CDR3 bases: TGTGCCAGCAGTGCCAGTCCAGGGATCGGTGGTGAAAAACTGTTTTTT. The chain joins TRBV25-1 to TRBJ1-4, with a tentative D call TRBD1 (5 bases). The V end lost 4 bases, the J end lost 7 bases, and 19 bases lay between the germline ends. The germline V gene encodes CDR1 MGHDK and CDR2 SYGVNS. This CDR3 contains 16 residues.

This rearrangement joins TRBV5-1 to TRBJ1-4; 9 nucleotides line up with TRBD1. This CDR3 region has 14 residues. V lost 3 bases to trimming and J lost 7 bases; unmatched junction nucleotides: 4. Germline V gene lookup returns CDR1 SGHRS and CDR2 YFSETQ. In DNA, the CDR3 is TGCGCCAGCAGCTGGGGACAGGGCGGTGAAAAACTGTTTTTT. This gives the protein CASSWGQGGEKLFF.

This rearrangement joins TRBV7-7 to TRBJ1-2; 8 bases fit TRBD1. CDR3 size: 15 residues. After removal of 0 bases from V and 12 bases from J, the junction contained 12 bases not matched to a gene. Germline V gene sequence: CDR1 SSHAT, CDR2 FNYEAQ (reference sequence). CDR3 bases: TGTGCCAGCAGCTTAGCAAGCGACAGGGGAGCCGAGGACACCTTC. This gives the protein CASSLASDRGAEDTF.

This clone was observed a handful of times. The CDR3 bases are TGTGCCAGCAGCTTACGGGGAGGCGGCACTGAAGCTTTCTTT. Protein: CASSLRGGGTEAFF. This chain connects TRBV11-3 to TRBJ1-1, with D hard to call. The germline CDR1 and CDR2 sequences are SGHNT and YENEEA. Trimming stripped 2 bases from V and 4 bases from J, with 11 bases between. CDR3 size: 14 residues.

The CDR3 here is CASSLGGNYGYTF. The CDR3 DNA is TGTGCCAGCAGCTTAGGCGGAAACTATGGCTACACCTTC. J is TRBJ1-2 and V is TRBV11-2; D unresolved. CDR3 length: 13 amino acids. Germline V gene data show CDR1 as SGHAT and CDR2 as FQNNGV. V was cut by 1 base and J by 2 bases, with 5 bases left in between.

This clone appeared a few times. The CDR3 DNA sequence: TGTGCCAGCAGTTATTACTTCAGGCGGAACACTGAAGCTTTCTTT. It codes for CASSYYFRRNTEAFF. The genes are TRBV6-9 and TRBJ1-1; D not certain. With 1 base removed from V and 1 base from J, the gap between germline ends came to 10 bases. Germline CDR1 is MNHGY and CDR2 is SVAAGI. CDR3 length: 15 residues.

This clone appeared a single time. CDR3 sequence (DNA): TGTGCCTGGGGACAGGGGGCTGGCTACACCTTC. Its translation: CAWGQGAGYTF. The chain joins TRBV30 to TRBJ1-2; TRBD1 matches 11 bases. V shed 5 bases and J 7 bases; nucleotides not matched to a gene: 0. The germline gives CDR1 GTSNPN, CDR2 SVGIG (reference sequence). The CDR3 sequence is 11 residues long.

The chain employs TRBV4-3 and TRBJ2-5, with D possibly being TRBD2 (6 bases). V was pared by 0 bases and J by 1 base, with 12 bases between. The CDR3 totals 16 residues. Germline CDR1 is LGHNA and CDR2 is YSLEER. The CDR3 loop reads CASSQDGRGTQETQYF. The DNA of the CDR3 is TGCGCCAGCAGCCAAGATGGGCGGGGCACCCAAGAGACCCAGTACTTC.